The 30 T cell receptor beta chains listed next were all sequenced from one sample in a study of cytomegalovirus exposure and HLA in healthy donors. The PCR contained 60 Vbeta and 13 Jbeta primers. Sequenced by immunoSEQ multiplex PCR; TCRdb stores in-frame clones only, minus some. The sample lists approximately 150,000 clones, over 75% occurring once. Sequenced material: PBMCs. All receptors derive from a young woman in good health and CMV-seronegative.

The chain joins TRBV27 to TRBJ2-7; possible D gene TRBD1, 5 bases. Trimming stripped 5 bases from V and 3 bases from J, with 8 bases between. CDR1 is MNHEY and CDR2 is SMNVEV in the germline V gene (reference sequence). The CDR3 covers 12 residues. CDR3 amino acids: CASSTGFYEQYF. DNA of the CDR3: TGTGCCAGCAGTACAGGATTCTACGAGCAGTACTTC.

The chain recombines TRBV5-6 with TRBJ2-2; D is perhaps TRBD1 (5 bases). CDR1 is SGHDT, CDR2 YYEEEE, per germline. The CDR3 is 16 amino acids. V shed 3 bases and J shed 0 bases, with 12 bases lying between them. The CDR3 sequence is CASSSLGQANTGELFF. DNA for the CDR3: TGTGCCAGCAGCTCTCTCGGACAAGCGAACACCGGGGAGCTGTTTTTT.

V is TRBV7-9 and J is TRBJ2-1; no clear D. This CDR3 has 14 residues. The germline gives CDR1 SEHNR, CDR2 FQNEAQ (reference sequence). V lost 0 bases, J lost 8 bases, and 11 bases lay in between. The CDR3 DNA sequence: TGTGCCAGCAGCTTAGCGGGTAGCAGCTATGAGCAGTTCTTC. Protein product: CASSLAGSSYEQFF.

This chain connects TRBV10-3 to TRBJ2-5; 10 nucleotides agree with TRBD2. Germline CDR1 is ENHRY and CDR2 is SYGVKD. Trimming took 10 bases from V and 5 from J; bases not matched to a gene: 13. The CDR3 totals 15 residues. The CDR3 coding sequence is TGTGCCACCCGCCCCCTAGCGGGAGCACAGGAGACCCAGTACTTC. Translation gives CATRPLAGAQETQYF.

This chain connects TRBV10-1 to TRBJ2-2, with D possibly TRBD1 on 6 matching bases. Per the germline V gene, CDR1 is WNHNN and CDR2 is SYGVQD (reference sequence). The CDR3 has 16 residues. Trimming removed 2 bases at V and 5 bases at J, with 15 bases between. Here the CDR3 reads CASSEDRTFGTGELFF. DNA of the CDR3: TGCGCCAGCAGTGAGGACAGGACTTTTGGAACCGGGGAGCTGTTTTTT.

In its sample, this clone was seen many times. V and J are TRBV6-5 and TRBJ1-3; no definite D call. The CDR3 has 13 amino acids. From germline, CDR1 is MNHEY and CDR2 SVGAGI. The V end lost 2 bases, the J end lost 5 bases, and 7 bases lay between the germline ends. CDR3 loop: CASSYGPRNTIYF. For the CDR3, the DNA is TGTGCCAGCAGTTACGGGCCGCGAAACACCATATATTTT.

The chain uses TRBV4-1 and TRBJ2-7, with 8 bases fitting TRBD1. The CDR3 is 15 amino acids. CDR1 is MGHRA, CDR2 YSYEKL, per germline. The V and J ends lost 4 bases and 2 bases, in that order; junction bases with no gene match: 7. CDR3 bases: TGCGCCAGCAGCCCGGGACAGGTTACGACCTACGAGCAGTACTTC. Its translation: CASSPGQVTTYEQYF.

V and J are TRBV5-4 and TRBJ2-2; 7 bases line up with TRBD1. The V gene's germline CDR1 is SGHNT and CDR2 YYREEE (reference sequence). The CDR3 runs 14 residues. The V gene end was trimmed by 4 bases and the J gene end by 3 bases; junction bases not matched to a gene: 3. In DNA form, the CDR3 reads TGTGCCAGCAGCCCCGACAGGGACACCGGGGAGCTGTTTTTT. Its translation: CASSPDRDTGELFF. Full variable domain (missing parts from reference TRBV5-4 and TRBJ2-2): ETGVTQSPTHLIKTRGQQVTLRCSSQSGHNTVSWYQQALGQGPQFIFQYYREEENGRGNFPPRFSGLQFPNYSSELNVNALELDDSALYLCASSPDRDTGELFFGEGSRLTVL.

This clone was counted only a few times. This chain joins TRBV5-1 and TRBJ1-2; TRBD1 might be the D (6 bases). The germline gives CDR1 SGHRS, CDR2 YFSETQ. Trimming removed 3 bases at V and 7 bases at J, with 10 bases between. This CDR3 has 12 residues. The CDR3: CASSSSGVGYTF. The CDR3, as DNA: TGCGCCAGCAGCTCCTCAGGGGTTGGCTACACCTTC.

The chain uses TRBV29-1 and TRBJ2-1; 7 bases line up with TRBD2. Germline assignment: CDR1 SQVTM and CDR2 ANQGSEA. V was clipped by 6 bases and J by 0 bases; unmatched bases: 14. The CDR3 is made up of 17 amino acids. Here the CDR3 reads CSVYPGLAESSYNEQFF. As DNA, the CDR3 is TGCAGCGTCTACCCGGGGCTAGCGGAGAGCTCCTACAATGAGCAGTTCTTC.

The gene calls are TRBV7-2 and TRBJ2-1; 10 nucleotides align to TRBD2. The germline V gene has CDR1 SGHTA and CDR2 FQGNSA. CDR3 length equals 16 residues. Germline trimming cut 2 bases from V and 5 bases from J; bases unmatched to any gene: 6. The CDR3 protein is CASSLLASGGHNEQFF. CDR3 nucleotide sequence: TGTGCCAGCAGCTTACTTGCTAGCGGGGGCCACAATGAGCAGTTCTTC.

The chain has TRBV7-6 and TRBJ2-7; no definite D call. Germline values: CDR1 SGHVS, CDR2 FNYEAQ. The CDR3 extends over 13 amino acids. V lost 5 bases and J 2 bases, leaving 10 bases between the germline ends. This chain's CDR3 is CASSTRPTYEQYF. In DNA, the CDR3 is TGTGCCAGCAGCACACGCCCAACCTACGAGCAGTACTTC.

V and J are TRBV5-1 and TRBJ2-5, with 8 bases matching TRBD2. The J call could be wrong; TRBJ2-7 is a better fit for the DNA end. CDR1 and CDR2 from the germline V gene are SGHRS and YFSETQ. The CDR3 length is 16 residues. This CDR3 reads CASSLRSGIRSYEQYF. CDR3 nucleotide sequence: TGCGCCAGCAGCTTGCGTAGCGGGATTAGGTCCTACGAGCAGTACTTC.

V is TRBV9 and J is TRBJ2-5; a possible D gene is TRBD1 (6 bases). Germline V gene sequence: CDR1 SGDLS, CDR2 YYNGEE. The V gene lost 3 bases and the J gene lost 0 bases, with 9 bases spanning the gap. CDR3 length: 14 residues. The CDR3 spells CASSGGPYQETQYF. CDR3 coding DNA: TGTGCCAGCAGCGGGGGGCCCTACCAAGAGACCCAGTACTTC.

This clone showed up just a few times. The J gene is TRBJ2-5, the V gene TRBV5-1; 9 nucleotides agree with TRBD1. CDR1 is SGHRS, CDR2 YFSETQ, per germline. V dropped 3 bases and J dropped 7; count of bases not matched to a gene: 10. CDR3 length equals 15 residues. The CDR3 DNA follows: TGCGCCAGCAGCTGGGGGACAGGGCGACTAGGGACCCAGTACTTC. Amino acid sequence: CASSWGTGRLGTQYF.

The chain joins TRBV5-4 to TRBJ1-2; TRBD1 matches at 7 bases. The CDR3 is 15 amino acids. Trimming took 2 bases from V and 4 from J; bases not matched to a gene: 8. Germline CDR1 reads SGHNT; CDR2 reads YYREEE (reference sequence). The DNA for the CDR3 is TGTGCCAGCAGCTTCCGGGACAGTCGATTCTATGGCTACACCTTC. Translation: CASSFRDSRFYGYTF.

In DNA form, the CDR3 reads TGCGCCAGCAGCAGGACAGGGGGTAGTGGGGCCAACGTCCTGACTTTC. This translates into CASSRTGGSGANVLTF. The J gene is TRBJ2-6, the V gene TRBV5-1; 10 bases align to TRBD1. The CDR3 contains 16 residues. Germline lookup yields CDR1 SGHRS and CDR2 YFSETQ. V shed 4 bases, J shed 3 bases, and the junction held 4 bases outside the gene matches.

The rearrangement links TRBV2 to TRBJ2-3, with 14 nucleotides matching TRBD2. Germline V lookup: CDR1 SNHLY, CDR2 FYNNEI. V dropped 11 bases and J dropped 3; count of bases not matched to a gene: 4. The CDR3 length is 14 residues. The CDR3 reads CAGRLAGGTDTQYF. The CDR3 nucleotides read TGTGCCGGAAGACTAGCGGGGGGGACAGATACGCAGTATTTT.

The gene calls are TRBV19 and TRBJ1-1, with D possibly matching TRBD1 (5 bases). Per germline, CDR1 LNHDA and CDR2 SQIVND (reference sequence). V was clipped by 4 bases and J by 5 bases, with 11 bases between them. The CDR3 consists of 13 residues. CDR3 in amino acids: CASSKRGVTEAFF. As DNA, the CDR3 is TGTGCCAGTAGTAAACGGGGGGTGACTGAAGCTTTCTTT.

The chain employs TRBV10-1 and TRBJ2-6; 10 bases fit TRBD1. The CDR3 is 16 amino acids. Trimming at V came to 8 bases and at J to 1 base, leaving 5 bases not matched to a gene. In germline, CDR1 is WNHNN, CDR2 SYGVQD (reference sequence). Here the CDR3 reads CASSRDRGSGANVLTF. The CDR3 DNA sequence: TGCGCCAGCTCCCGGGACAGGGGTTCTGGGGCCAACGTCCTGACTTTC.

This chain links TRBV18 with TRBJ1-3, with D possibly TRBD1 on 5 matching bases. The CDR3 consists of 15 residues. Trimming shortened V by 4 bases and J by 4 bases, and 14 bases separated the two germline ends. In germline, CDR1 is KGHSH, CDR2 LQKENI. CDR3 sequence: CASSRDQGDGNTIYF. Here the CDR3 DNA reads TGTGCCAGCTCACGGGATCAGGGTGACGGAAACACCATATATTTT.

This chain connects TRBV4-3 to TRBJ2-5; 10 positions match TRBD1. The V gene end was trimmed by 3 bases and the J gene end by 5 bases; junction bases not matched to a gene: 9. CDR1 is LGHNA and CDR2 is YSLEER in the germline V gene. The CDR3 runs to 16 residues. The CDR3 bases are TGCGCCAGCAGCCATGGTGGGACAGGGGAATTCGAGACCCAGTACTTC. Its translation is CASSHGGTGEFETQYF.

The V gene is TRBV4-1, the J gene TRBJ2-2; no reliable D call. Per germline, CDR1 MGHRA and CDR2 YSYEKL. This CDR3 region has 16 residues. V was clipped by 0 bases and J by 8 bases, with 16 bases between them. The CDR3 region is CASSQDVVSKLGELFF. The CDR3 DNA sequence: TGCGCCAGCAGCCAAGATGTAGTGTCAAAACTTGGGGAGCTGTTTTTT.

This chain links TRBV7-2 with TRBJ1-2; D ambiguous. The CDR3 is made up of 14 amino acids. The germline V gene encodes CDR1 SGHTA and CDR2 FQGNSA. With 2 bases removed from V and 2 bases from J, the gap between germline ends came to 9 bases. CDR3 sequence: CASSLIPQNYGYTF. The CDR3 DNA reads TGTGCCAGCAGCTTAATCCCACAGAACTATGGCTACACCTTC. Combining the CDR3 with reference TRBV7-2 and TRBJ1-2 gives the whole variable domain GAGVSQSPSNKVTEKGKDVELRCDPISGHTALYWYRQSLGQGLEFLIYFQGNSAPDKSGLPSDRFSAERTGGSVSTLTIQRTQQEDSAVYLCASSLIPQNYGYTFGSGTRLTVV.

The CDR3 loop reads CASSPVLAGDNEQFF. CDR3 DNA: TGCGCCAGCAGTCCTGTACTAGCGGGGGACAATGAGCAGTTCTTC. The V gene is TRBV23-1, the J gene TRBJ2-1; TRBD2 matches 11 bases. TRBV23-1 is known as an ORF, though its function is uncertain. The junction had 4 bases not matched to a gene; V was cut back by 4 bases and J by 5 bases. CDR3 length equals 15 residues.

The rearrangement uses TRBV7-9 and TRBJ2-7; 10 bases map to TRBD1. The CDR3 is made up of 14 amino acids. V was pared by 5 bases and J by 1 base, with 2 bases of the junction left unmatched. CDR1 is SEHNR and CDR2 is FQNEAQ in the germline V gene (reference sequence). CDR3 DNA sequence: TGTGCCAGCAGCACGGACAGGGGGTCCTACGAGCAGTACTTC. Residues: CASSTDRGSYEQYF. Together with reference TRBV7-9 and TRBJ2-7, the CDR3 gives the full variable domain: DTGVSQNPRHKITKRGQNVTFRCDPISEHNRLYWYRQTLGQGPEFLTYFQNEAQLEKSRLLSDRFSAERPKGSFSTLEIQRTEQGDSAMYLCASSTDRGSYEQYFGPGTRLTVT.

This clone was counted between two and nine times. The chain joins TRBV5-4 to TRBJ2-6, with D unclear. V was pared by 2 bases and J by 0 bases, with 9 bases between. The CDR3 loop spans 16 amino acids. CDR1 and CDR2 (germline): SGHNT, YYREEE (reference sequence). As DNA, the CDR3 is TGTGCCAGCAGCTTATTAAGCTTCTCTGGGGCCAACGTCCTGACTTTC. Its translation: CASSLLSFSGANVLTF.

J is TRBJ2-1 and V is TRBV6-4; 8 bases agree with TRBD2. The germline gives CDR1 MRHNA, CDR2 SNTAGT. CDR3 size: 16 residues. J was trimmed by 2 bases and V by 6 bases; bases with no gene match: 9. This CDR3 reads CASRWGLGRAYNEQFF. The CDR3 region has the DNA TGTGCCAGCAGGTGGGGACTAGGGCGGGCCTACAATGAGCAGTTCTTC.

CDR3 in DNA: TGTGCCAGCAGATCCTCCGGGGAGCTGTTTTTT. This translates into CASRSSGELFF. The chain carries TRBV6-5 and TRBJ2-2; D not certain. The CDR3 is 11 amino acids. Germline V gene lookup returns CDR1 MNHEY and CDR2 SVGAGI. V was cut by 6 bases and J by 6 bases, with 5 bases left in between.

V gene TRBV6-6 combines with J gene TRBJ2-7; the match to TRBD2 covers 12 bases. The germline V gene encodes CDR1 MNHNY and CDR2 SVGAGI (reference sequence). The CDR3 has 13 amino acids. V was pared by 6 bases and J by 7 bases, with 4 bases of the junction left unmatched. The CDR3 nucleotides are TGTGCCAGCAGACTAGCGGGAGGTCGGGAGCAGTACTTC. Its translation is CASRLAGGREQYF.